The clone carrying this T cell receptor (beta chain) was observed a single time. Some clones are missing from TCRdb's copy, which holds only in-frame ones; the method was immunoSEQ multiplex PCR. The data show some 170,000 clones, around 80% seen once. Seattle participants joined during active infection and were tracked over time. This specimen comes from a study of blood T cell repertoires in COVID-19. Input material: peripheral blood. The receptor's source is a woman between 40 and 55 years old with COVID-19, enrolled during active disease.

CDR3 loop: CASSRRGATGYTF. CDR3 DNA sequence: TGTGCCAGCAGCCGCCGGGGGGCTACCGGCTACACCTTC. The chain joins TRBV6-5 to TRBJ1-2; a weak D match, TRBD1 (6 bases). The CDR3 consists of 13 residues. In germline, CDR1 is MNHEY, CDR2 SVGAGI. V was cut by 6 bases and J by 8 bases, with 16 bases left in between.